These 20 T cell receptor beta chains were sequenced from one sample in a study of shared clonotypes between healthy human individuals. Some clones are missing from TCRdb's copy, which holds only in-frame ones; the method was immunoSEQ multiplex PCR. This sample has some 630,000 clones; about 78% occur once, and the top ten carry under 2%. Specimen: memory CD4+ T cells sorted from blood. The sample's subset: CD45RA-negative fraction. These receptors came from a woman in her twenties or thirties in good health.

The chain links TRBV30 to TRBJ2-3; D possibly corresponds to TRBD1 (5 bases). With 3 bases removed from V and 3 bases from J, the gap between germline ends came to 16 bases. The CDR3 length is 15 residues. The germline V gene has CDR1 GTSNPN and CDR2 SVGIG (reference sequence). CDR3 nucleotides: TGTGCCTGGAGCTCTGATCTTTCAGGGACAGATACGCAGTATTTT. Translating it yields CAWSSDLSGTDTQYF.

A remark on this clone: Other nucleotide sequences from this sample produce the same CDR3. The gene calls are TRBV18 and TRBJ2-1, with 7 bases aligning to TRBD1. V lost 2 bases to trimming and J lost 6 bases; unmatched junction nucleotides: 1. The CDR3 extends over 13 amino acids. The germline gives CDR1 KGHSH, CDR2 LQKENI. The CDR3 nucleotides are TGTGCCAGCTCACCATACAGGGGCAATGAGCAGTTCTTC. Protein sequence: CASSPYRGNEQFF.

The gene calls are TRBV27 and TRBJ2-3; TRBD2 agrees at 8 bases. V shed 5 bases and J 8 bases; nucleotides not matched to a gene: 12. Germline CDR1 reads MNHEY; CDR2 reads SMNVEV (reference sequence). This CDR3 region has 15 residues. The CDR3 region has the DNA TGTGCCAGCAGTCCTAGCGGGCCGGTCTCTCGTACGCAGTATTTT. It is translated as CASSPSGPVSRTQYF.

The rearrangement joins TRBV28 to TRBJ2-7; D not certain. Germline V gene lookup returns CDR1 MDHEN and CDR2 SYDVKM. The CDR3 has 14 residues. Trimming left V 3 bases short and J 4 bases short, with 13 bases between. CDR3 nucleotide sequence: TGTGCCAGCAGTTTCCCTAAAGGGAAATACGAGCAGTACTTC. Its protein product is CASSFPKGKYEQYF.

V gene TRBV10-3 combines with J gene TRBJ2-4; weak D call: TRBD1 (6 bases). Germline CDR1 is ENHRY and CDR2 is SYGVKD. V was trimmed by 10 bases and J by 0 bases, leaving 10 bases between them. The CDR3 runs to 13 residues. The DNA for the CDR3 is TGTGCCACACAGGGATTAGCCAAAAACATTCAGTACTTC. This gives the protein CATQGLAKNIQYF.

The chain recombines TRBV28 with TRBJ2-7, with TRBD2 as a possible D gene (6 bases). CDR3 size: 14 residues. The V and J ends lost 6 bases and 4 bases respectively, with 16 bases between them. Looked up from germline, CDR1 is MDHEN and CDR2 is SYDVKM. The CDR3 sequence is CASRAGGKGYEQYF. In DNA form, the CDR3 reads TGTGCCAGCAGGGCAGGCGGGAAGGGATACGAGCAGTACTTC.

V is TRBV5-8 and J is TRBJ2-6; 7 bases map to TRBD1. Germline V gene sequence: CDR1 SGHTS, CDR2 YDEGEE. CDR3 length: 17 amino acids. Trimming cost V 2 bases and J 2 bases; bases outside gene matches: 7. The CDR3 is CASSFLGQSTGANVLTF. The CDR3, as DNA: TGTGCCAGCAGCTTTTTGGGACAGTCGACTGGGGCCAACGTCCTGACTTTC.

About this clone: The same CDR3 also results from other DNA sequences found in this sample. The chain joins TRBV28 to TRBJ2-7; D might be TRBD1 (6 bases). There are 13 residues in the CDR3. Germline V gives CDR1 MDHEN, CDR2 SYDVKM. V was pared by 4 bases and J by 1 base, with 8 bases between. CDR3 DNA: TGTGCCAGCAGTTCCGGACAGTCCTACGAGCAGTACTTC. Translation: CASSSGQSYEQYF. Using reference TRBV28 and TRBJ2-7 for the parts outside the CDR3, the full variable domain is DVKVTQSSRYLVKRTGEKVFLECVQDMDHENMFWYRQDPGLGLRLIYFSYDVKMKEKGDIPEGYSVSREKKERFSLILESASTNQTSMYLCASSSGQSYEQYFGPGTRLTVT.

This clone occurred many times. The gene calls are TRBV11-2 and TRBJ2-7; 11 bases fit TRBD1. This CDR3 is 15 amino acids long. V dropped 5 bases and J dropped 6; count of bases not matched to a gene: 9. Looked up from germline, CDR1 is SGHAT and CDR2 is FQNNGV. The CDR3 bases are TGTGCCAGCAGCACCCGGACAGGGGGCTTGGGCGAGCAGTACTTC. Its translation: CASSTRTGGLGEQYF.

This clone appeared a single time. The chain joins TRBV19 to TRBJ2-2; D is possibly TRBD1 (5 bases). V was cut by 6 bases and J by 4 bases, with 12 bases left in between. In germline, CDR1 is LNHDA, CDR2 SQIVND (reference sequence). The CDR3 loop spans 14 amino acids. The CDR3 bases are TGTGCCAGTAGGTTTCAGGGTGGCACCGGGGAGCTGTTTTTT. This encodes CASRFQGGTGELFF.

This clone was seen a few times. V and J are TRBV27 and TRBJ2-5; 13 nucleotides agree with TRBD2. The CDR3 is 17 amino acids. The V gene end was trimmed by 5 bases and the J gene end by 5 bases; junction bases not matched to a gene: 11. In germline, CDR1 is MNHEY, CDR2 SMNVEV (reference sequence). The CDR3 spells CASSPTWTSGSWETQYF. The DNA of the CDR3 is TGTGCCAGCAGTCCGACCTGGACTAGCGGGAGTTGGGAGACCCAGTACTTC.

The chain links TRBV14 to TRBJ2-5; D remains unclear. V gave up 1 base and J gave up 9 bases, with 15 bases separating them. CDR1 and CDR2 (germline): SGHDN, FVKESK. The CDR3 has 14 residues. Written as DNA, the CDR3 is TGTGCCAGCAGCCAAGCCCGGTTTCAAAGTGCCCAGTACTTC. It specifies CASSQARFQSAQYF.

This clone came up many times. The chain joins TRBV7-2 to TRBJ2-5; TRBD1 aligns across 9 bases. Per germline, CDR1 SGHTA and CDR2 FQGNSA. V lost 2 bases and J lost 2; bases outside the gene matches: 3. The CDR3 is 15 residues long. Written as DNA, the CDR3 is TGTGCCAGCAGCTTATCGACAGGGGGGCAAGAGACCCAGTACTTC. The encoded protein is CASSLSTGGQETQYF.

The gene calls are TRBV28 and TRBJ2-7; 9 bases align to TRBD2. The CDR3 spans 20 residues. Germline-derived CDR1 and CDR2 are MDHEN and SYDVKM. The J segment lost 1 base and the V segment lost 5 bases, leaving 21 bases of the junction unmatched. The CDR3: CASSPTMGAAGGPGSYEQYF. The CDR3, as DNA: TGTGCCAGCAGTCCCACGATGGGTGCTGCGGGAGGGCCCGGGTCCTACGAGCAGTACTTC.

The chain joins TRBV6-6 to TRBJ1-5; D is perhaps TRBD1 (6 bases). Germline lookup yields CDR1 MNHNY and CDR2 SVGAGI (reference sequence). CDR3 length: 15 residues. V was clipped by 5 bases and J by 6 bases, with 17 bases between them. In nucleotides, the CDR3 is TGTGCCAGCAGTGCGAGGGGTGGGGGCAGTCAGCCCCAGCATTTT. Its protein product is CASSARGGGSQPQHF.

This clone was seen only once. This sequence joins TRBV6-5 and TRBJ1-2; D might be TRBD1 (6 bases). V was clipped by 6 bases and J by 4 bases, with 15 bases between them. Germline V gene lookup returns CDR1 MNHEY and CDR2 SVGAGI. The CDR3 is made up of 14 amino acids. As DNA, the CDR3 is TGTGCCAGCAGACGTACAGGGACGGGCTATGGCTACACCTTC. Protein: CASRRTGTGYGYTF.

In nucleotides, the CDR3 is TGCGCCAGCAGTGAGGGTGGAGCGGGGAGAAAAGGCTACGAGCAGTACTTC. This gives the protein CASSEGGAGRKGYEQYF. This chain uses TRBV10-1 with TRBJ2-7; 7 bases are shared with TRBD2. Germline CDR1 reads WNHNN; CDR2 reads SYGVQD (reference sequence). The CDR3 is made up of 17 amino acids. The V segment lost 2 bases and the J segment 3 bases; nucleotides outside the gene matches: 13.

This clone appeared once. One base separates it from a far larger clone, so it is likely a read error. Other DNA sequences of this sample code for an identical CDR3. The rearrangement joins TRBV11-2 to TRBJ1-4; TRBD1 might be the D (5 bases). The germline gives CDR1 SGHAT, CDR2 FQNNGV. There are 16 residues in the CDR3. Here the CDR3 reads CASSLESTGSVEKLFF. The CDR3 bases are TGCGCCAGCAGCTTAGAATCAACAGGTTCGGTTGAAAAACTGTTTTTT.

This clone was seen only once. The gene calls are TRBV19 and TRBJ1-5; weak D call: TRBD1 (6 bases). V gave up 4 bases and J gave up 0 bases, with 10 bases separating them. The CDR3 consists of 15 residues. Germline V gene sequence: CDR1 LNHDA, CDR2 SQIVND (reference sequence). CDR3 sequence: CASSRRDTSNQPQHF. DNA of the CDR3: TGTGCCAGTAGTAGGAGGGACACTAGCAATCAGCCCCAGCATTTT.

This clone was found many times. In nucleotides, the CDR3 is TGTGCCAGCCCTGAGACCGGGACTTCGACCGGCGAGCAGTACTTC. This sequence encodes CASPETGTSTGEQYF. The J gene is TRBJ2-7, the V gene TRBV2; weak D call: TRBD2 (6 bases). The CDR3 sequence is 15 residues long. Trimming took off 8 bases at V and 6 bases at J, with 23 bases between the two ends. Germline assignment: CDR1 SNHLY and CDR2 FYNNEI.